A single sample is the source of the 10 T cell receptor beta chains below, sequenced in a study of OX40 agonist ivuxolimab in advanced cancers. Produced via immunoSEQ multiplex PCR; TCRdb's table is partial and in-frame only. Of 75,000 to 95,000 clones listed, about 90% are singletons. Sequencing used CD4+ or CD8+ T cells sorted from blood, obtained in a trial of the OX40 agonist ivuxolimab. These receptors were taken from an adult with an advanced solid tumor such as melanoma, head and neck, liver or kidney cancer.

The chain has TRBV28 and TRBJ2-3; 8 bases are a match to TRBD1. V shed 3 bases and J 1 base; nucleotides not matched to a gene: 6. Germline V lookup: CDR1 MDHEN, CDR2 SYDVKM. This CDR3 spans 16 amino acids. This CDR3 reads CASSFPGGGGTDTQYF. The CDR3 coding sequence is TGTGCCAGCAGTTTTCCAGGGGGCGGGGGCACAGATACGCAGTATTTT.

In its sample, this clone was seen once. V is TRBV6-1 and J is TRBJ2-1, with 13 bases fitting TRBD2. Unmatched junction bases numbered 12, after V lost 0 bases and J lost 7 bases. CDR1 and CDR2 (germline): MNHNS, SASEGT. The CDR3 loop spans 19 amino acids. CDR3 sequence (DNA): TGTGCCAGCAGTGAAGCGCTGGGGGGCGGACTAGCGGGAGAAAATGAGCAGTTCTTC. It is translated as CASSEALGGGLAGENEQFF.

This chain links TRBV7-9 with TRBJ2-1, with D unresolved. The CDR3 length is 14 residues. In germline, CDR1 is SEHNR, CDR2 FQNEAQ (reference sequence). V dropped 0 bases and J dropped 3 bases, with 6 bases sitting between them. CDR3 bases: TGTGCCAGCAGCTTAGCTCAGGTCTACAATGAGCAGTTCTTC. Its translation is CASSLAQVYNEQFF.

This clone was picked up a small number of times. V gene TRBV29-1 combines with J gene TRBJ2-3, with a tentative D call TRBD2 (5 bases). Germline values: CDR1 SQVTM, CDR2 ANQGSEA. V was shortened by 3 bases and J by 1 base, with 14 bases between the two germline ends. The length of the CDR3 is 15 residues. The CDR3 coding sequence is TGCAGCGTTGAGATACGGAGGAAAGGCACAGATACGCAGTATTTT. It yields the protein CSVEIRRKGTDTQYF.

CDR3 region: CASSRFGTGGGYTF. The DNA of the CDR3 is TGTGCCAGCAGTCGCTTTGGGACAGGGGGCGGCTACACCTTC. The chain has TRBV27 and TRBJ1-2; 12 bases are shared with TRBD1. Germline CDR1 MNHEY, CDR2 SMNVEV (reference sequence). The junction had 6 bases not matched to a gene; V was cut back by 5 bases and J by 8 bases. CDR3 length: 14 amino acids.

The CDR3 reads CASSPGGGGTDTQYF. The CDR3 region has the DNA TGTGCCAGCAGCCCTGGGGGAGGCGGCACAGATACGCAGTATTTT. This chain uses TRBV4-2 with TRBJ2-3; TRBD2 might be the D (6 bases). Trimming stripped 4 bases from V and 1 base from J, with 12 bases between. CDR1 LGHNA and CDR2 YNFKEQ come from the germline V gene. CDR3 size: 15 residues.

This clone was counted a single time. The CDR3 protein is CASSSSFYEQYF. CDR3 coding DNA: TGTGCCAGCAGTTCCAGTTTCTACGAGCAGTACTTC. V usage is TRBV27 and J usage is TRBJ2-7; D remains unclear. From germline, CDR1 is MNHEY and CDR2 SMNVEV (reference sequence). Trimming left V 4 bases short and J 3 bases short, with 7 bases between. The CDR3 runs 12 residues.

This chain connects TRBV6-1 to TRBJ2-4, with TRBD1 matching 7 bases. Trimming took 2 bases from V and 0 from J; bases not matched to a gene: 4. The CDR3 consists of 16 residues. Germline CDR1 and CDR2: MNHNS and SASEGT. CDR3 amino acids: CASSEKTGSAKNIQYF. The CDR3 coding sequence is TGTGCCAGCAGTGAAAAGACAGGGTCAGCCAAAAACATTCAGTACTTC.

The V and J genes are TRBV7-2 and TRBJ1-3, with TRBD1 identical over 7 bases. The CDR3 has 15 residues. With 3 bases clipped from V and 4 bases from J, the junction kept 6 bases outside the gene matches. CDR1 is SGHTA, CDR2 FQGNSA, per germline. CDR3 nucleotide sequence: TGTGCCAGCAGCTTTGCCGCACAGGGGGGAAACACCATATATTTT. This encodes CASSFAAQGGNTIYF.

V usage is TRBV14 and J usage is TRBJ2-2; TRBD2 might be the D (5 bases). Germline V lookup: CDR1 SGHDN, CDR2 FVKESK. V lost 0 bases, J lost 5 bases, and 7 bases lay in between. The CDR3 runs 14 residues. The CDR3 DNA sequence: TGTGCCAGCAGCCAAGATTGGACTACCGGGGAGCTGTTTTTT. Amino acids: CASSQDWTTGELFF.